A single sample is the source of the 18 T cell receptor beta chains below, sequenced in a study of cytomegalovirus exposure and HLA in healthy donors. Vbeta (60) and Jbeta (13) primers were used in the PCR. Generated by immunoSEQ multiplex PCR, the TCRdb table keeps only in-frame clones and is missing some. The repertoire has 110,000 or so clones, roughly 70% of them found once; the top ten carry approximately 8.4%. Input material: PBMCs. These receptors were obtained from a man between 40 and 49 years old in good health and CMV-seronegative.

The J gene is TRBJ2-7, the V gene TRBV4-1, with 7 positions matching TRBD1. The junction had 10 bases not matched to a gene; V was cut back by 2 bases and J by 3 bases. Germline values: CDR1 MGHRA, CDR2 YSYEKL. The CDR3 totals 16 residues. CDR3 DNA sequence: TGCGCCAGCAGCCAATTATCCGGGACAGCCTACTACGAGCAGTACTTC. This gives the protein CASSQLSGTAYYEQYF.

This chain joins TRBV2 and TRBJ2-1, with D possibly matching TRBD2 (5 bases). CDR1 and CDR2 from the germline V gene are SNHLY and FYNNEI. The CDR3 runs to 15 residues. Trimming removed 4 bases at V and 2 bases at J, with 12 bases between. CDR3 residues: CASSARRAAYNEQFF. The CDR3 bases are TGTGCCAGCAGTGCTAGGCGGGCCGCCTACAATGAGCAGTTCTTC. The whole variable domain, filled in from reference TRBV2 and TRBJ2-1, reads EPEVTQTPSHQVTQMGQEVILRCVPISNHLYFYWYRQILGQKVEFLVSFYNNEISEKSEIFDDQFSVERPDGSNFTLKIRSTKLEDSAMYFCASSARRAAYNEQFFGPGTRLTVL.

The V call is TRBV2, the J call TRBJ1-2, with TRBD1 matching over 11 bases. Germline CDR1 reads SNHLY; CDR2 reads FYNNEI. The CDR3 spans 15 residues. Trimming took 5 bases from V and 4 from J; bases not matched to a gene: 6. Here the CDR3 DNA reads TGTGCCAGCAGTCCGGGACAGGGGGGGATCTATGGCTACACCTTC. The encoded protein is CASSPGQGGIYGYTF. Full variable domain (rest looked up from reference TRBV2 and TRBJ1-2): EPEVTQTPSHQVTQMGQEVILRCVPISNHLYFYWYRQILGQKVEFLVSFYNNEISEKSEIFDDQFSVERPDGSNFTLKIRSTKLEDSAMYFCASSPGQGGIYGYTFGSGTRLTVV.

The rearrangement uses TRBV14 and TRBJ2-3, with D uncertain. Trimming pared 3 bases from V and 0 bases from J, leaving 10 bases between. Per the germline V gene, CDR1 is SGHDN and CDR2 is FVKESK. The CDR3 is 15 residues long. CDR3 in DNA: TGTGCCAGCAGCCACCTGGGCTTAAGCACAGATACGCAGTATTTT. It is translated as CASSHLGLSTDTQYF.

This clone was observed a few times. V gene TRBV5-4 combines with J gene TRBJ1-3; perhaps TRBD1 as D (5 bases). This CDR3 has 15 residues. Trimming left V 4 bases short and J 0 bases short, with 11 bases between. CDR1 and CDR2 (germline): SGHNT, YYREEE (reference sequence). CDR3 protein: CASSVGGGSGNTIYF. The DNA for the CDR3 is TGTGCCAGCAGCGTGGGGGGAGGCTCTGGAAACACCATATATTTT.

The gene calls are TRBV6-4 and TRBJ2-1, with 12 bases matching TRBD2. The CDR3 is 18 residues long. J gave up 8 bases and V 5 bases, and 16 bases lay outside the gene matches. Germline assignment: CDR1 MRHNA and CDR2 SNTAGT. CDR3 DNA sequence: TGTGCCAGCAGTCACACCTCGCGGCTAGCGGGGGGGCGCGATGAGCAGTTCTTC. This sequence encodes CASSHTSRLAGGRDEQFF.

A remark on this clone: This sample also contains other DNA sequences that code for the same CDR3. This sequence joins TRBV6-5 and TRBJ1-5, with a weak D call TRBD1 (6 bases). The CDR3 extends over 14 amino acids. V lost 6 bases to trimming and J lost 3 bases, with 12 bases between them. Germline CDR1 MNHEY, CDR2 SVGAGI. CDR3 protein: CASSLDSSNQPQHF. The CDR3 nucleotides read TGTGCCAGCAGCCTGGACAGTTCCAATCAGCCCCAGCATTTT.

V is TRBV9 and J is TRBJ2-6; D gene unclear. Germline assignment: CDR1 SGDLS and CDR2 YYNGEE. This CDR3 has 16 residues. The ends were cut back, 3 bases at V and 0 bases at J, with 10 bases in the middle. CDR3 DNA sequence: TGTGCCAGCAGCGCGGTACAGACCTCTGGGGCCAACGTCCTGACTTTC. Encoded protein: CASSAVQTSGANVLTF.

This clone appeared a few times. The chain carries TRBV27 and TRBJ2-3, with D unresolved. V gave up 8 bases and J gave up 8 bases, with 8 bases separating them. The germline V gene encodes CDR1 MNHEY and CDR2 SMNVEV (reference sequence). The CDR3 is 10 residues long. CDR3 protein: CASLTGTQYF. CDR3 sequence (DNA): TGTGCCAGCTTGACGGGTACGCAGTATTTT.

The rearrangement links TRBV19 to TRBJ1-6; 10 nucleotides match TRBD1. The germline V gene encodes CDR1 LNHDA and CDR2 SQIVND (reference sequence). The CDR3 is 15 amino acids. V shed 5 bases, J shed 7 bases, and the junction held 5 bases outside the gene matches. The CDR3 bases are TGTGCCAGTAGTCCTCGACAGGGGGCCAATTCACCCCTCCACTTT. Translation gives CASSPRQGANSPLHF.

The CDR3 loop is CASSSRARTGGPEQQYF. CDR3 sequence (DNA): TGTGCCAGCAGCTCCCGAGCAAGGACAGGCGGCCCCGAGCAGCAGTACTTC. The rearrangement joins TRBV7-6 to TRBJ2-7, with 7 bases matching TRBD1. CDR1 is SGHVS, CDR2 FNYEAQ, per germline. J lost 8 bases, V lost 4 bases, and 20 bases had no gene match. The CDR3 spans 17 residues.

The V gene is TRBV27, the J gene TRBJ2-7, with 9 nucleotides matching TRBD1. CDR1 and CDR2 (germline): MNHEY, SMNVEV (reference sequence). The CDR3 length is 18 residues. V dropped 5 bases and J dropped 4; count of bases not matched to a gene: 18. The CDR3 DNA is TGTGCCAGCAGTACTAATCTGGGACAGGGAGTTAGATCTTACGAGCAGTACTTC. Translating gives CASSTNLGQGVRSYEQYF.

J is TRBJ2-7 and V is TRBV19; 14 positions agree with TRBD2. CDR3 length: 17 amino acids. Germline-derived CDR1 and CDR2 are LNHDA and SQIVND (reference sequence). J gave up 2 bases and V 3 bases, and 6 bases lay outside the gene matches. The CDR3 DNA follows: TGTGCCAGTAGTATCGGACTAGCGGGGGGTTCCACCTACGAGCAGTACTTC. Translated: CASSIGLAGGSTYEQYF.

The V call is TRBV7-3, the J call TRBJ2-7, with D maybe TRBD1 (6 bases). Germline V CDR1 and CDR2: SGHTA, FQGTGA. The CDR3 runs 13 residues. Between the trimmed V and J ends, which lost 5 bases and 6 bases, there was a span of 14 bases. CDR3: CASSPVTGAEQYF. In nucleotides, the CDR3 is TGTGCCAGCAGCCCCGTGACAGGCGCCGAGCAGTACTTC.

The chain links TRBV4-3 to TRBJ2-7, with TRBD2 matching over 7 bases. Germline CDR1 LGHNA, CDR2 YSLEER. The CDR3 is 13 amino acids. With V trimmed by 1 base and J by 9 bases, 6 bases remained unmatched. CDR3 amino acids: CASSQAAGERQYF. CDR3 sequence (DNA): TGCGCCAGCAGCCAAGCGGCGGGGGAGCGGCAGTACTTC.

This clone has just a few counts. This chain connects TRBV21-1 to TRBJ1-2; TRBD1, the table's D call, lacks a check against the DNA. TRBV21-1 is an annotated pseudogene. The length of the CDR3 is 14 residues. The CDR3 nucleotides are TGTGCCAGGGCAGGGAAGAAAAGTGTGAATGGCTACACCTTC. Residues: CARAGKKSVNGYTF.

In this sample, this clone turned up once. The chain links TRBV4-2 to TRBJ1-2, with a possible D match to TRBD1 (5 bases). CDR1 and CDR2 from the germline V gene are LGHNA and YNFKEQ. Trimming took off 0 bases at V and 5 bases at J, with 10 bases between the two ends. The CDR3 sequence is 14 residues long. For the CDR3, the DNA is TGTGCCAGCAGCCAAGACTTAGGGGTTTATGGCTACACCTTC. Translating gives CASSQDLGVYGYTF.

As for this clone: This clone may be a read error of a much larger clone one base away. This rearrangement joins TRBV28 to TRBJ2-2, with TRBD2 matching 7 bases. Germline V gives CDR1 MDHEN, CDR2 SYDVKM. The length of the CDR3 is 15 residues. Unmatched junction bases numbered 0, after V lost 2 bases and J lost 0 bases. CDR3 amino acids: CASSLLAANTGELFF. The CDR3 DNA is TGTGCCAGCAGTTTACTAGCGGCGAACACCGGGGAGCTGTTTTTT.